This TCR beta chain was captured by sequencing in a study of T cell responses to AZD1222 COVID-19 vaccine. Study-wide results and limits: Clonal diversity was possibly underestimated; the donors were predominantly white British and more often female. After two AZD1222 doses, spike-specific TCR breadth and depth rose versus day 0. Of spike-specific TCRs, nearly half reportedly target regions left unmutated in variants. Seropositivity was recorded at baseline in only 6 or 7 AZD1222 recipients.

Germline lookup yields CDR1 SGHTA and CDR2 FQGTGA. J gave up 8 bases and V 4 bases, and 7 bases lay outside the gene matches. The CDR3 totals 13 residues. As concerns this clone: The antigen is not known.

Only in-frame clones appear in the TCRdb table, and some are missing; sequencing was by immunoSEQ multiplex PCR. The sample has 100,000 to 150,000 clones, less than 95% seen once. The chain is built from TRBV7-3 and TRBJ1-2; 7 bases line up with TRBD1. This sequence was found in an adult in good health. This material consisted of peripheral blood, taken on day 0 of AZD1222 vaccination. The CDR3 reads CASSSGQAVGYTF. The CDR3 DNA is TGTGCCAGCAGCTCTGGACAGGCGGTCGGCTACACCTTC.